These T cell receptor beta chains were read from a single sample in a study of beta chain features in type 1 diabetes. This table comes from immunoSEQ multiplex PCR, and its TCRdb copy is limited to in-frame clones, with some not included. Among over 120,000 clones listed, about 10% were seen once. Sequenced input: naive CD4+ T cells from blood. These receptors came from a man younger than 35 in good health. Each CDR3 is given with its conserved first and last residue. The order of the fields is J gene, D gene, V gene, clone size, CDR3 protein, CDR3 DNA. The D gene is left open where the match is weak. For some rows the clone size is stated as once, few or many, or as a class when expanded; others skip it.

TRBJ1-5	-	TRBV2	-	CASSVSNQPQHF	TGTGCCAGCAGTGTAAGCAATCAGCCCCAGCATTTT
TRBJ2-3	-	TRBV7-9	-	CASMGRRREWSTDTQYF	TGTGCCAGCATGGGACGTCGGAGGGAATGGAGCACAGATACGCAGTATTTT
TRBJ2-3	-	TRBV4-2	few	CASSQAVLVAPDTQYF	TGTGCCAGCAGCCAAGCGGTTTTGGTAGCTCCGGATACGCAGTATTTT
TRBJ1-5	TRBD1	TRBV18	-	CASSGTGGSNQPQHF	TGTGCCAGCTCCGGGACAGGGGGAAGCAATCAGCCCCAGCATTTT
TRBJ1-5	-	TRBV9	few	CASSPGPSNQPQHF	TGTGCCAGCAGCCCGGGTCCTAGCAATCAGCCCCAGCATTTT
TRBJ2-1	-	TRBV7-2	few	CASRTMGGILGNEQFF	TGTGCCAGCAGAACAATGGGAGGTATTTTAGGCAATGAGCAGTTCTTC
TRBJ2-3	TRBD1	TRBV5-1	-	CASSISGTGGTDTQYF	TGCGCCAGCAGCATATCCGGGACAGGGGGCACAGATACGCAGTATTTT
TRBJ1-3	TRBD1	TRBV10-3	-	CAISATGSPGNTIYF	TGTGCCATCAGTGCGACAGGGTCCCCTGGAAACACCATATATTTT
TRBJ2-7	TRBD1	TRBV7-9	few	CASSKDRWAYEQYF	TGTGCCAGCAGCAAGGACAGGTGGGCCTACGAGCAGTACTTC
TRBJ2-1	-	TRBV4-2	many	CASSQDTGQAYNEQFF	TGTGCCAGCAGCCAAGATACGGGACAAGCCTACAATGAGCAGTTCTTC
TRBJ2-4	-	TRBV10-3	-	CAISANTGEDIQYF	TGTGCCATCAGCGCAAACACAGGGGAGGACATTCAGTACTTC
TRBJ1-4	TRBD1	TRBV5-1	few	CASSSDRLREKLFF	TGCGCCAGCAGCTCGGACAGGCTGCGTGAAAAACTGTTTTTT
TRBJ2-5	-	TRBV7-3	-	CASSLNPSGRQETQYF	TGTGCCAGCAGCTTAAACCCCAGCGGTCGGCAAGAGACCCAGTACTTC
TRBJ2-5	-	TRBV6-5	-	CASSYSWRGLEETQYF	TGTGCCAGCAGTTACTCTTGGCGGGGGCTGGAAGAGACCCAGTACTTC
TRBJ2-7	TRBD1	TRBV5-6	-	CASSFLPGQGTYEQYF	TGTGCCAGCAGCTTCTTACCGGGACAGGGAACCTACGAGCAGTACTTC
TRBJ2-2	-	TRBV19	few	CASWERNTGELFF	TGTGCCAGTTGGGAGAGGAACACCGGGGAGCTGTTTTTT
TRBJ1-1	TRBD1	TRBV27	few	CASTRTGDAMRNTEAFF	TGTGCCAGCACTCGGACAGGGGACGCCATGAGGAACACTGAAGCTTTCTTT
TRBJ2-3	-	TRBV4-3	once	CASSQHASRYTQYF	TGCGCCAGCAGCCAACATGCGAGCCGGTATACGCAGTATTTT
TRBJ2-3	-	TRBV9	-	CASSVRGSTDTQYF	TGTGCCAGCAGCGTACGGGGTAGCACAGATACGCAGTATTTT
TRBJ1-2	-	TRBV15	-	CATSRTPGEGIYGYTF	TGTGCCACCAGCAGAACCCCGGGGGAGGGGATCTATGGCTACACCTTC
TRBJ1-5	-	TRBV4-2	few	CASSQEPGDQPQHF	TGTGCCAGCAGCCAAGAGCCCGGGGATCAGCCCCAGCATTTT
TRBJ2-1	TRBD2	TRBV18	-	CASSPPGLAGPYNEQFF	TGTGCCAGCTCACCGCCGGGACTAGCGGGACCTTACAATGAGCAGTTCTTC
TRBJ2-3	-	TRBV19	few	CASSIGRASTDTQYF	TGTGCCAGTAGTATAGGGCGGGCTAGCACAGATACGCAGTATTTT
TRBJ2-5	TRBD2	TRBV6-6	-	CASTYTGGGTQYF	TGTGCCAGCACCTATACCGGGGGGGGGACCCAGTACTTC
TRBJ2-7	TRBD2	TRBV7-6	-	CASSLTSGTYEQYF	TGTGCCAGCAGCTTGACTAGCGGCACCTACGAGCAGTACTTC
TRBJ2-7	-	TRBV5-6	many	CASSRQVSSYEQYF	TGTGCCAGCAGTAGACAGGTATCTAGCTACGAGCAGTACTTC
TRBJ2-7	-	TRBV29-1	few	CSVTGTSYEQYF	TGCAGCGTGACAGGAACTTCCTACGAGCAGTACTTC
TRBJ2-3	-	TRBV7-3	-	CASSSRNTDTQYF	TGTGCCAGCAGCTCCAGAAACACAGATACGCAGTATTTT
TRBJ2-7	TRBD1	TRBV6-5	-	CASTQGAEQYF	TGTGCCAGCACGCAGGGGGCCGAGCAGTACTTC
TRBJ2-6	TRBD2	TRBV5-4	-	CASSTRTSGAGSGANVLTF	TGTGCCAGCAGCACCCGGACTAGCGGGGCCGGCTCTGGGGCCAACGTCCTGACTTTC
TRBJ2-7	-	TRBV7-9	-	CASSLIPGGNEQYF	TGTGCCAGCAGCTTAATCCCGGGGGGCAACGAGCAGTACTTC
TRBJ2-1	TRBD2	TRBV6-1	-	CASSGRLAGTYNEQFF	TGTGCCAGCAGTGGACGACTAGCGGGGACGTACAATGAGCAGTTCTTC
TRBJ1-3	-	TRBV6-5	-	CASSYNGGSGNTIYF	TGTGCCAGCAGTTACAACGGGGGCTCTGGAAACACCATATATTTT
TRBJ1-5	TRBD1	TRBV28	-	CASSRDRVNQPQHF	TGTGCCAGCAGCCGGGACAGGGTCAATCAGCCCCAGCATTTT
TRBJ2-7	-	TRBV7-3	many	CASSPGNGAYEQYF	TGTGCCAGCAGCCCCGGTAACGGAGCCTACGAGCAGTACTTC
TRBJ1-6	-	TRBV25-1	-	CASSELTQGSPLHF	TGTGCCAGCAGTGAATTGACCCAGGGATCACCCCTCCACTTT
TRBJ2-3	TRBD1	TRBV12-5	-	CASGLGGSQYF	TGTGCTAGTGGTTTAGGGGGCTCGCAGTATTTT
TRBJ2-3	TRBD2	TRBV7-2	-	CASSLTGLAAADTQYF	TGTGCCAGCAGCTTAACTGGACTAGCGGCCGCAGATACGCAGTATTTT